This T cell receptor beta chain was sequenced for a study of cytomegalovirus exposure and HLA in healthy donors. Trimming left V 0 bases short and J 6 bases short, with 13 bases between. This CDR3 region has 15 residues. Germline CDR1 reads LNHDA; CDR2 reads SQIVND (reference sequence). In regard to this clone: What it binds is not known.

Regarding the study as a whole: Indistinguishable V segments such as TRBV6-2 and TRBV6-3 were excluded.

Primers: 60 Vbeta forward and 13 Jbeta reverse. The method was immunoSEQ multiplex PCR; TCRdb's version includes in-frame clones alone and lacks a portion of them. Among 250,000 to 350,000 clones listed, 86% were seen once. The clonotype originates from a man aged 40-50 years in good health and CMV-seropositive. The genes are TRBV19 and TRBJ2-3; D gene ambiguous. The material sequenced was PBMCs. The CDR3 nucleotides read TGTGCCAGTAGTATAGATCTAAATCCTACGGATACGCAGTATTTT. This codes for CASSIDLNPTDTQYF.